This T cell receptor beta chain originates from a study of blood T cell repertoires in COVID-19. Participants were aged 18 to 89 years, lived in 24 US areas, and enrolled virtually. Cohort allocation depended upon clinical history that participants reported. Donors in Cohort 3 counted as recovered after two negative PCRs, clearance, or symptom resolution. Per the study methods: Quantification of nucleated cells was approximated via reference gene primer amplification. TCRdb's table, derived via immunoSEQ multiplex PCR, lists solely in-frame clones and lacks some. The V and J calls and the clone size are those of that table, but D and trimming were determined from the DNA. This sample has roughly 250,000 clones; approximately 85% occur once, and the top ten carry 4% to 4.5%. CDR1 and CDR2 (germline): KGHDR, SFDVKD. This CDR3 has 12 residues.

The sample was PBMCs or T cells enriched from blood (not recorded which). The TCR was taken from a woman in her 30s who had recovered from COVID-19. V usage is TRBV24-1 and J usage is TRBJ2-7; the D gene is possibly TRBD2 (6 bases). The CDR3 loop is CRGVADSYEQYF. Here the CDR3 DNA reads TGTCGCGGGGTAGCCGACTCCTACGAGCAGTACTTC.